The subject of this entry is one TCR beta chain. This record comes from a study of blood T cell repertoires in COVID-19. For the study at large: Collection of acute and convalescent COVID-19 samples took place in the United States, Italy and Spain. T cells, B-cell-depleted T cells, or PBMCs provided the cDNA or gDNA that served as material.

Germline values: CDR1 SGHNT, CDR2 YYREEE (reference sequence). The CDR3 contains 17 residues. Losses at the gene ends were 4 bases for V and 4 bases for J; bases not matched to a gene: 9. Clones were read by immunoSEQ multiplex PCR, and TCRdb kept only the in-frame ones, dropping some. The table lists approximately 210,000 clones, around 83% of them singletons. The chain has TRBV5-4 and TRBJ2-3, with 13 bases matching TRBD2. The receptor's source is a woman in her forties or fifties with acute or convalescent COVID-19. Sequencing was carried out using peripheral blood. In nucleotides, the CDR3 is TGTGCCAGCAGCGGAACTACTAGCGGGAGGGGGGCAGATACGCAGTATTTT. Protein product: CASSGTTSGRGADTQYF.